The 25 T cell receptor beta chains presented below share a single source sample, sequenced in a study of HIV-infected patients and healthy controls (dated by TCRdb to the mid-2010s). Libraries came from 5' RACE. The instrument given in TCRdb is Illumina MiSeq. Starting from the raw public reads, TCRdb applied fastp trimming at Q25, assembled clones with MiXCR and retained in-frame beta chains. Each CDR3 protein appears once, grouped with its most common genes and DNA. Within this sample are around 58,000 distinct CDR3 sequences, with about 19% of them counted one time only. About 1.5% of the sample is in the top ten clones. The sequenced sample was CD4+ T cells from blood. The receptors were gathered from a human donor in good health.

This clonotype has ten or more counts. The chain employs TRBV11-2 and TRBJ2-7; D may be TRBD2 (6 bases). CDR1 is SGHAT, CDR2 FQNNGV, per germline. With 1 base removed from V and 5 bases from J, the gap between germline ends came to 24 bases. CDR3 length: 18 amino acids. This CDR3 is CASSLGKAELARRDEQYF. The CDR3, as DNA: TGTGCCAGCAGCTTAGGGAAAGCCGAACTAGCCCGGAGGGACGAGCAGTACTTC. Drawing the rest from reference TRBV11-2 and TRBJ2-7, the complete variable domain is EAGVAQSPRYKIIEKRQSVAFWCNPISGHATLYWYQQILGQGPKLLIQFQNNGVVDDSQLPKDRFSAERLKGVDSTLKIQPAKLEDSAVYLCASSLGKAELARRDEQYFGPGTRLTVT.

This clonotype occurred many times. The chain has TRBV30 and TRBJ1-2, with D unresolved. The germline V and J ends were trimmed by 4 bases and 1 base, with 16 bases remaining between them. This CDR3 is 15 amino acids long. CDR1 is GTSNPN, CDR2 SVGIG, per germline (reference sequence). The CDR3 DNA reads TGTGCCTGGATGATGGGCAGAGGGATTAACTATGGCTACACCTTC. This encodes CAWMMGRGINYGYTF.

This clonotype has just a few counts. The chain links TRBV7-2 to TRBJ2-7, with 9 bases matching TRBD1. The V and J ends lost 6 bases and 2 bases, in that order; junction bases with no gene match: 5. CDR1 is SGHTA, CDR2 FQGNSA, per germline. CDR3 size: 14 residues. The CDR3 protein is CASSRQGGPYEQYF. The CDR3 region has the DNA TGTGCCAGCAGTAGACAGGGGGGACCCTACGAGCAGTACTTC. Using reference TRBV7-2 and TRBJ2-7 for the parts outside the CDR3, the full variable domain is GAGVSQSPSNKVTEKGKDVELRCDPISGHTALYWYRQSLGQGLEFLIYFQGNSAPDKSGLPSDRFSAERTGGSVSTLTIQRTQQEDSAVYLCASSRQGGPYEQYFGPGTRLTVT.

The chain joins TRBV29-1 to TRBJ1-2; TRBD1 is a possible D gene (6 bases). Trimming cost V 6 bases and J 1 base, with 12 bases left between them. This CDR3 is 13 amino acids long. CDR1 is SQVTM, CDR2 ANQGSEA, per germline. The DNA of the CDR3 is TGCAGCGTGACGACAGGATTTAACTATGGCTACACCTTC. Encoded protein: CSVTTGFNYGYTF.

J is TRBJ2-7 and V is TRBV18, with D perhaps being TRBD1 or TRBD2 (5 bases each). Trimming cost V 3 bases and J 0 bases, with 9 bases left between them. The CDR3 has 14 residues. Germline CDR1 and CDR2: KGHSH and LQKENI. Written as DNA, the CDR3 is TGTGCCAGCTCACCCGGGACGACCTCCTACGAGCAGTACTTC. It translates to CASSPGTTSYEQYF.

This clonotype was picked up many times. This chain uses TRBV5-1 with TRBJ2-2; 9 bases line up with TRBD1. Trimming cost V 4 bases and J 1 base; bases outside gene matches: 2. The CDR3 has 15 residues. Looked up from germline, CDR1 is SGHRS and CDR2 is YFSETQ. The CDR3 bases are TGCGCCAGCAGCCGGGGACAGGGGAACACCGGGGAGCTGTTTTTT. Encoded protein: CASSRGQGNTGELFF.

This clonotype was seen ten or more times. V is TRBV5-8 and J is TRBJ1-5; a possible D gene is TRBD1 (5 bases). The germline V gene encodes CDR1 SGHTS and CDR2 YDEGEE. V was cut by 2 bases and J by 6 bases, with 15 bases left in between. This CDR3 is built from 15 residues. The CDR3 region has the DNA TGTGCCAGCAGCTTTCGGACCGGGGGACGTCAGCCCCAGCATTTT. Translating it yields CASSFRTGGRQPQHF.

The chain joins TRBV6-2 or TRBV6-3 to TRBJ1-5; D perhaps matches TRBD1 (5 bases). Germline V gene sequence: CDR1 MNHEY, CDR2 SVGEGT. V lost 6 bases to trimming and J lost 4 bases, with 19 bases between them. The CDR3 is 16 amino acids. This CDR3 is CASSRKVGAGNQPQHF. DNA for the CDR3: TGTGCCAGCAGCCGTAAAGTTGGTGCAGGGAATCAGCCCCAGCATTTT.

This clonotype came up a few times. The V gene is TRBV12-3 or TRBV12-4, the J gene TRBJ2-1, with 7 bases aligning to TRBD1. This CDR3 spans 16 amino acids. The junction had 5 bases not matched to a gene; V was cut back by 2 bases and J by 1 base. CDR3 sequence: CASSLRDSRSYNEQFF. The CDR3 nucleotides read TGTGCCAGCAGTTTACGGGACAGCCGGTCCTACAATGAGCAGTTCTTC.

The chain's CDR3 is CSAKGTNSPLHF. In DNA, the CDR3 is TGCAGCGCAAAGGGGACGAATTCACCCCTCCACTTT. The rearrangement joins TRBV29-1 to TRBJ1-6; D possibly corresponds to TRBD1 (5 bases). Germline CDR1 and CDR2: SQVTM and ANQGSEA. Trimming left V 7 bases short and J 7 bases short, with 11 bases between. The CDR3 has 12 amino acids. Looking up the rest from reference TRBV29-1 and TRBJ1-6 gives the full variable domain: SAVISQKPSRDICQRGTSLTIQCQVDSQVTMMFWYRQQPGQSLTLIATANQGSEATYESGFVIDKFPISRPNLTFSTLTVSNMSPEDSSIYLCSAKGTNSPLHFGNGTRLTVT.

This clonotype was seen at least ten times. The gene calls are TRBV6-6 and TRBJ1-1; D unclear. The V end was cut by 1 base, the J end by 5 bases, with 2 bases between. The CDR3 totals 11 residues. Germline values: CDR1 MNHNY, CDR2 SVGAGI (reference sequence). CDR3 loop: CASSYLTEAFF. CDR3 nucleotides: TGTGCCAGCAGTTACTTGACTGAAGCTTTCTTT.

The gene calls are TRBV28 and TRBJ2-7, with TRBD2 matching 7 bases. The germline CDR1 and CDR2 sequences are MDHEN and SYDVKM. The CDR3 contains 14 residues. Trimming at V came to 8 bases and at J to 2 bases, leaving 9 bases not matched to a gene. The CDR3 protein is CASLTEGTTYEQYF. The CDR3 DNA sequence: TGTGCCAGCCTAACCGAAGGGACTACCTACGAGCAGTACTTC.

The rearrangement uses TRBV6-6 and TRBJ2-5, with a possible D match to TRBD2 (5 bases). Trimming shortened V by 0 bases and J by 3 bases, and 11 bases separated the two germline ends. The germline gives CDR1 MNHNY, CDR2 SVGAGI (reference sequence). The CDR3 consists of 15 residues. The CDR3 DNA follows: TGTGCCAGCAGTTACTCGGGCGGGTCTAAAGAGACCCAGTACTTC. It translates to CASSYSGGSKETQYF.

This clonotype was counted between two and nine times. CDR3 sequence reads: CASSLRSIDETQYF. CDR3 nucleotides: TGTGCCAGCAGCTTAAGGTCTATCGATGAGACCCAGTACTTC. The rearrangement uses TRBV7-8 and TRBJ2-5; D is ambiguous. This CDR3 has 14 amino acids. Germline loops: CDR1 SGHVS, CDR2 FQNEAQ. The V end lost 2 bases, the J end lost 5 bases, and 12 bases lay between the germline ends. The whole variable domain, filled in from reference TRBV7-8 and TRBJ2-5, reads GAGVSQSPRYKVAKRGQDVALRCDPISGHVSLFWYQQALGQGPEFLTYFQNEAQLDKSGLPSDRFFAERPEGSVSTLKIQRTQQEDSAVYLCASSLRSIDETQYFGPGTRLLVL.

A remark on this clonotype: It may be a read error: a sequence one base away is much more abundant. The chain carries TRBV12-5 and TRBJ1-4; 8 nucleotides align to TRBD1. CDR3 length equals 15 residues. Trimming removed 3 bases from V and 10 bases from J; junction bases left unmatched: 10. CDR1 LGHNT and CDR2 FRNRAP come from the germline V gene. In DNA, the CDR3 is TGTGCTAGTGGTTTACGGACAGGGCAAGCGGGAAAACTGTTTTTT. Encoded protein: CASGLRTGQAGKLFF.

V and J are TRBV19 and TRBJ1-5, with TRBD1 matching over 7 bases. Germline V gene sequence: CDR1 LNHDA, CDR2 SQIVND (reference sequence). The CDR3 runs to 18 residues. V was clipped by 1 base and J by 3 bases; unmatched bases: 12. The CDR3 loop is CASSIVGLGTEVNQPQHF. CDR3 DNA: TGTGCCAGTAGTATAGTAGGGTTGGGGACAGAAGTCAATCAGCCCCAGCATTTT.

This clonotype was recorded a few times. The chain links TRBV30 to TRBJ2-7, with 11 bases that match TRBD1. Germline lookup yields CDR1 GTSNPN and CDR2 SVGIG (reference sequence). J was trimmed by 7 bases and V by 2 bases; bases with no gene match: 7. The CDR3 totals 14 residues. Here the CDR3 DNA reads TGTGCCTGGAGTTACCGGGACAGGGGGAATGAGCAGTACTTC. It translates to CAWSYRDRGNEQYF.

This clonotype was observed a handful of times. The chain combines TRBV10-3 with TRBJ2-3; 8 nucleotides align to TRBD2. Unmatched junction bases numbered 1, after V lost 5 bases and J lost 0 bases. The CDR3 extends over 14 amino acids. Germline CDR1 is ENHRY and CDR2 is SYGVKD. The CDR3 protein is CAISRGGSTDTQYF. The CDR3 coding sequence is TGTGCCATCAGTCGCGGGGGGAGCACAGATACGCAGTATTTT.

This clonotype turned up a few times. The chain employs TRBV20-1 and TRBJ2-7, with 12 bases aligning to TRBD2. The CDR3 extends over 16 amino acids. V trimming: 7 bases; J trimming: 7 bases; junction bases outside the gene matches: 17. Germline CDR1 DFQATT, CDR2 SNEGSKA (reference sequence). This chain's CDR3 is CSVFGRTSGTRLEQYF. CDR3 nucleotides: TGCAGTGTTTTCGGGAGGACTAGCGGGACACGCCTGGAGCAGTACTTC.

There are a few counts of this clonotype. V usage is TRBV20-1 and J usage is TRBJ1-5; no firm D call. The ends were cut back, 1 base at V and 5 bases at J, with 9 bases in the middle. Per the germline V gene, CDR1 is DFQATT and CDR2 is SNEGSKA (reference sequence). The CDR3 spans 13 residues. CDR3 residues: CSARVKWDQPQHF. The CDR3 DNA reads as TGCAGTGCTAGAGTTAAGTGGGATCAGCCCCAGCATTTT.

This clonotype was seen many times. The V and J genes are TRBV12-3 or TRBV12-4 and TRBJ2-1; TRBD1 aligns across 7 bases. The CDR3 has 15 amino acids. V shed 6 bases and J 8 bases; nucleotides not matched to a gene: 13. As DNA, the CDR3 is TGTGCCAGCAGGACGACAGGGTTCGGGCCTTATGAGCAGTTCTTC. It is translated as CASRTTGFGPYEQFF.

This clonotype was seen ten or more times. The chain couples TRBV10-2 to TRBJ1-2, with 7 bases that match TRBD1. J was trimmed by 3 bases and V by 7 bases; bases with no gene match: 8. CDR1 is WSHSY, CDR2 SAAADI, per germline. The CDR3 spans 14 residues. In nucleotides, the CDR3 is TGCGCCAGCATTAGGAAGGGGGCGGACTATGGCTACACCTTC. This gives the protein CASIRKGADYGYTF.

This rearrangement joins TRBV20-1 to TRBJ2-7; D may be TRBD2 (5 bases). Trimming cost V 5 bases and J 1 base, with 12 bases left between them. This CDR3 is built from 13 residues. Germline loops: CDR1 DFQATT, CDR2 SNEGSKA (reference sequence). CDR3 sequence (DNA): TGCAGTGCTTCGTCCGGGAATTCCTACGAGCAGTACTTC. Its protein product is CSASSGNSYEQYF.

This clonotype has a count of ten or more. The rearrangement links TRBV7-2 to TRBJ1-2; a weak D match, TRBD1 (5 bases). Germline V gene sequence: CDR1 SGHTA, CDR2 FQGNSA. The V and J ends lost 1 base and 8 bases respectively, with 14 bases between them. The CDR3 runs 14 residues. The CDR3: CASSLGGGLGGYTF. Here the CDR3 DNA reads TGTGCCAGCAGCTTAGGCGGGGGTCTTGGGGGCTACACCTTC.

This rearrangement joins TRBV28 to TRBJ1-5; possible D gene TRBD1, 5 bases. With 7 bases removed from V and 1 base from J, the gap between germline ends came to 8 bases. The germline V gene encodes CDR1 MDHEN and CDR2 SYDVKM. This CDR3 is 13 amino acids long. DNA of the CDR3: TGTGCCAGCAAAGAGGGGAGCAATCAGCCCCAGCATTTT. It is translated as CASKEGSNQPQHF.